This passage covers 10 T cell receptor beta chains from one sample sequenced in a study of technical replicates of blood from a handful of donors. Produced via immunoSEQ multiplex PCR; TCRdb's table is partial and in-frame only. The data contain tens of thousands of clones, about 95% of them singletons. Sequenced material: T cells isolated from PBMCs. These receptors came from a human donor in good health.

V and J are TRBV9 and TRBJ2-2; a possible D gene is TRBD2 (5 bases). Trimming shortened V by 5 bases and J by 5 bases, and 16 bases separated the two germline ends. The V gene's germline CDR1 is SGDLS and CDR2 YYNGEE. This CDR3 has 15 residues. The CDR3 DNA reads TGTGCCAGCAGTGGACGGAGCACGGGGACCGGGGAGCTGTTTTTT. Translated, it gives CASSGRSTGTGELFF.

V usage is TRBV5-1 and J usage is TRBJ1-1, with TRBD1 as a possible D gene (5 bases). The CDR3 is 15 amino acids. With 4 bases removed from V and 5 bases from J, the gap between germline ends came to 18 bases. Germline values: CDR1 SGHRS, CDR2 YFSETQ. CDR3 bases: TGCGCCAGCAGCCCGGGACTTGGTCTGAGGACTGAAGCTTTCTTT. It yields the protein CASSPGLGLRTEAFF.

This clone was picked up one time. The V call is TRBV4-1, the J call TRBJ2-2; 9 bases line up with TRBD2. V gave up 2 bases and J gave up 0 bases; unmatched junction bases: 13. This CDR3 has 20 residues. The germline gives CDR1 MGHRA, CDR2 YSYEKL. CDR3 residues: CASSQRSATSGNANTGELFF. The CDR3 nucleotides are TGCGCCAGCAGCCAACGATCGGCGACTAGCGGAAACGCGAACACCGGGGAGCTGTTTTTT.

V is TRBV10-3 and J is TRBJ2-3; D possibly corresponds to TRBD2 (6 bases). With 8 bases removed from V and 2 bases from J, the gap between germline ends came to 11 bases. CDR1 ENHRY and CDR2 SYGVKD come from the germline V gene. This CDR3 region has 13 residues. CDR3 loop: CAIGGEDTDTQYF. CDR3 sequence (DNA): TGTGCCATCGGTGGGGAGGACACAGATACGCAGTATTTT.

J is TRBJ1-5 and V is TRBV2; possibly TRBD1 for D (5 bases). This CDR3 spans 15 amino acids. Germline loops: CDR1 SNHLY, CDR2 FYNNEI. V lost 7 bases and J lost 2, with 15 bases in between. The CDR3 region is CASMDAGQGNQPQHF. DNA of the CDR3: TGTGCCAGCATGGACGCAGGGCAAGGCAATCAGCCCCAGCATTTT.

V usage is TRBV4-1 and J usage is TRBJ2-7; the match to TRBD2 covers 11 bases. The trim removed 1 base at V and 0 bases at J, leaving 2 bases unmatched. CDR1 MGHRA and CDR2 YSYEKL come from the germline V gene. The CDR3 has 16 residues. CDR3 coding DNA: TGCGCCAGCAGCCAAGGGGGACTAGCGGACTCCTACGAGCAGTACTTC. It encodes CASSQGGLADSYEQYF.

This clone was found once. V and J are TRBV7-9 and TRBJ2-1, with D unclear. The CDR3 loop spans 12 amino acids. Germline V CDR1 and CDR2: SEHNR, FQNEAQ (reference sequence). V shed 6 bases and J shed 6 bases, with 9 bases lying between them. Here the CDR3 DNA reads TGTGCCAGCAGTTTCCTTCCCAATGAGCAGTTCTTC. Its translation is CASSFLPNEQFF.

A single count supports this clone. The V call is TRBV30, the J call TRBJ1-6; the D gene is possibly TRBD1 (6 bases). Germline V lookup: CDR1 GTSNPN, CDR2 SVGIG (reference sequence). This CDR3 has 13 residues. V lost 1 base and J 8 bases, leaving 9 bases between the germline ends. CDR3 sequence: CAWSEAGDSPLHF. The CDR3 nucleotides read TGTGCCTGGAGTGAGGCAGGGGATTCACCCCTCCACTTT. The entire variable domain, with the rest obtained from reference TRBV30 and TRBJ1-6, is as follows: SQTIHQWPATLVQPVGSPLSLECTVEGTSNPNLYWYRQAAGRGLQLLFYSVGIGQISSEVPQNLSASRPQDRQFILSSKKLLLSDSGFYLCAWSEAGDSPLHFGNGTRLTVT.

The chain links TRBV6-1 to TRBJ1-2, with 12 positions matching TRBD1. The CDR3 consists of 16 residues. Germline V gene data show CDR1 as MNHNS and CDR2 as SASEGT. J gave up 3 bases and V 3 bases, and 5 bases lay outside the gene matches. For the CDR3, the DNA is TGTGCCAGCAGTGAGGCCGGGACAGGGGGCTACTATGGCTACACCTTC. Amino acids: CASSEAGTGGYYGYTF.

V usage is TRBV4-2 and J usage is TRBJ2-7; 8 bases agree with TRBD1. The CDR3 has 15 residues. Losses at the gene ends were 1 base for V and 2 bases for J; bases not matched to a gene: 4. Germline lookup yields CDR1 LGHNA and CDR2 YNFKEQ. The CDR3 loop is CASSQGQGNTYEQYF. CDR3 DNA sequence: TGTGCCAGCAGCCAAGGACAGGGGAACACCTACGAGCAGTACTTC.